This TCR beta chain was identified in a study of cytomegalovirus exposure and HLA in healthy donors. Study-level information: A preliminary data release comprised about 85 million unique TCRs obtained from HLA-typed donors. Genotyping of 300 to 450 donors showed that approximately 83% belonged to the Caucasian-associated ancestry cluster.

In its sample, this clone was seen a few times. Donors had nominal health at sampling but likely had unrecorded immune exposures. The PCR ran on 60 Vbeta and 13 Jbeta primers. Repertoires were generated with immunoSEQ multiplex PCR, while TCRdb's copy carries only in-frame clones and drops some. The data contain 150,000 to 200,000 clones, approximately 80% of them seen just once; the ten biggest clones take up 1.5% to 2%. This clonotype was sampled from a woman in her 30s in good health and CMV-seronegative. Sequencing was done on a sample of PBMCs.

The CDR3 spells CASRTTGNEKLFF. The CDR3 nucleotides are TGTGCCAGCAGAACGACGGGTAATGAAAAACTGTTTTTT. V and J are TRBV28 and TRBJ1-4; D call uncertain. The germline V and J ends were trimmed by 6 bases and 4 bases, with 9 bases remaining between them. There are 13 residues in the CDR3. Germline loops: CDR1 MDHEN, CDR2 SYDVKM.